This T cell receptor beta chain was sequenced for a study of read filtering for tumor transcriptome and immune sequencing (dated by TCRdb to between 2020 and 2021). In terms of the full investigation: The cohort consisted of about 18 male and more than 11 female patients, with a mean age of approximately 70 years and an age range of about 40 to 85. By revised international staging, under 10 patients were R-ISS I, under 20 were R-ISS II and 6 or 7 were R-ISS III. After DNase treatment, whole-transcriptome libraries were prepared with the TruSeq RNA Access Library Prep Kit. TCR-region mapped reads per sample ranged from about 3.5 to 11 million with IR-seq versus only roughly 75 to 1273 with RNA-seq. Using the same bone marrow samples, the study compared TCR repertoires obtained by targeted immune repertoire sequencing with those obtained by bulk whole-transcriptome sequencing. One of the main goals was to work out a read-filtering strategy for immune repertoire data, in particular whether clonotypes backed by only a single read should be removed. Results the study describes overall, beyond this receptor: Compared with RNA-seq, IR-seq captured clonotypes at much greater depth and more reliably, and a smaller IR-seq throughput was enough to identify most of the shared clonotypes. The sorted CD138-negative fraction was composed of a mixed bone marrow immune population rather than of purified T cells. In IR-seq, about 82% of clonotypes but approximately 3.8% of total reads were represented by single-read clonotypes, whereas in RNA-seq, less than 75% of clonotypes and 40% to 55% of reads were represented by single-read clonotypes. Removing single-read clonotypes increased the correlation between IR-seq and RNA-seq shared clonotype proportions.

TCR libraries were built from roughly 370 ng RNA with the Immunoverse kit, using molecular barcoded adaptors covering alpha/delta and beta/gamma chains. The same RNA used for transcriptome sequencing was used for TCR library preparation. Sequencing of the TCR libraries was done on an Illumina HiSeq 4000 with 2 x 150 cycles. The authors processed their data as follows. Using MiXCR, which included quality filtering and error correction, TCR reads were aligned to human V, D, J and C references and then assembled into CDR3 clonotypes. The tcR package in R was used for analysis of clonotype counts and gene usage diversity. For inspection of raw mapping reads, RNA-seq reads were mapped by STAR aligner version 2.5.3a onto GRCh37 of the human genome. To test how sequencing depth affects detected clonotypes, IR-seq fastq files were randomly downsampled with Seqtk 1.3. The raw public data were reprocessed by TCRdb itself: fastp quality trimming at Q25, MiXCR clonotype calling, in-frame beta chains only. Identical CDR3 proteins give one entry, which carries the most common genes and DNA. TCRdb, not the authors, supplied the V and J calls. The sample yields 120,000 or so distinct CDR3 sequences; approximately 13% were counted once. 11% of the sample is in the top ten clones.

Every patient had bone marrow sampled at the time of active disease. Ficoll-Hypaque density gradient centrifugation was used to isolate bone marrow mononuclear cells. Myeloma plasma cells were removed and CD138-negative cells were collected by negative selection after labeling with CD138 magnetic microbeads on a MACS separator. The purity of the isolated cells was checked by flow cytometry with CD138 antibodies on an Attune NxT. TRIzol reagent was used to extract total RNA, and a NanoDrop spectrophotometer was used to quantify the extracted RNA. Paired RNA-seq and IR-seq were performed on the CD138-negative bone marrow sample of each patient. Comments on this clonotype: Its antigen is currently not known. Base quality data are lacking; no much larger clone is found one base away.

Reading the germline V gene gives CDR1 MDHEN and CDR2 SYDVKM. V has 9 bases trimmed and J has 5 bases trimmed; junction bases matching no gene number 6. The CDR3 covers 15 residues, taking in both the cysteine and the phenylalanine. Left in the record is the CDR3 DNA by itself, 45 bases read in frame from the first base. The rearrangement joined TRBV28 to TRBJ2-5, and TRBD2 aligns with 16 junction nucleotides. The sample consisted of a population of CD138-negative cells sorted from bone marrow. The sample's cell subset or site label, decoded: bone marrow mononuclear cells depleted of CD138+ plasma/myeloma cells by negative magnetic selection. This clonotype originated in a donor aged 40 or over with multiple myeloma. The CDR3 amino acid sequence is: CASDPGLAGGETQYF. The DNA sequence reads TGTGCCAGTGATCCGGGACTAGCGGGAGGGGAGACCCAGTACTTC.